The source of this T cell receptor beta chain is a study of T cell changes during pregnancy in multiple sclerosis. The protocol was immunoSEQ multiplex PCR, while the TCRdb copy is restricted to in-frame clones and leaves out a portion. Of 25,000 to 40,000 clones detected, roughly 86% appear once; the ten largest clones hold 7.9%. Trimming cost V 0 bases and J 4 bases, with 12 bases left between them. CDR3 length equals 15 residues. The V gene's germline CDR1 is MNHEY and CDR2 SVGAGI. The chain recombines TRBV6-5 with TRBJ2-5; possibly TRBD1 for D (6 bases). The material sequenced was CD8+ T cells from peripheral blood mononuclear cells, taken before pregnancy. The receptor was isolated from a female donor with multiple sclerosis, enrolled in a pregnancy study. The chain's CDR3 is CASSYSKGGLETQYF. Here the CDR3 DNA reads TGTGCCAGCAGTTACTCGAAAGGGGGATTAGAGACCCAGTACTTC.